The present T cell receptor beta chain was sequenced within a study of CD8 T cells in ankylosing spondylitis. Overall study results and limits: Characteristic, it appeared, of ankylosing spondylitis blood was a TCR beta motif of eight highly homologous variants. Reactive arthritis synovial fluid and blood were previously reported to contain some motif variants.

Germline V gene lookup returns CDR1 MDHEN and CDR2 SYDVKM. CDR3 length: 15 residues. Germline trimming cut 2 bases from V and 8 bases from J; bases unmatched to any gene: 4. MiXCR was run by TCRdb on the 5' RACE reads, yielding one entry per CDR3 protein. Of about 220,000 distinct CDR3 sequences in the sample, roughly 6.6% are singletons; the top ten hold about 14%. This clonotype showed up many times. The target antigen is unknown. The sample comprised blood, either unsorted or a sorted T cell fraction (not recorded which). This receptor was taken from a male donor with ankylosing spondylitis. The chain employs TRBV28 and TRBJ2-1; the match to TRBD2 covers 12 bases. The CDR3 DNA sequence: TGTGCCAGCAGTTTACTAGCGGGAGGGCCCGATGAGCAGTTCTTC. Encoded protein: CASSLLAGGPDEQFF.